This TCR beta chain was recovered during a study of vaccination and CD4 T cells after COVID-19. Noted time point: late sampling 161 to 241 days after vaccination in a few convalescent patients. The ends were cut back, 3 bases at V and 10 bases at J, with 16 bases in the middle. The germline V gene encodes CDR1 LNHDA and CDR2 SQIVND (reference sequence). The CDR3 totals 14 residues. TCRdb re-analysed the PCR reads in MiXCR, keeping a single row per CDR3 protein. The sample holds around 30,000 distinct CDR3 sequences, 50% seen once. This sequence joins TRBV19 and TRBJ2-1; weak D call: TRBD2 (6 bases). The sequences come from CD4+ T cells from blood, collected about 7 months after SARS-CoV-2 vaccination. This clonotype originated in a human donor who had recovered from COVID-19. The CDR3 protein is CASSMTSIMTEQFF. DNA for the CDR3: TGTGCCAGTAGTATGACTAGTATAATGACGGAGCAGTTCTTC. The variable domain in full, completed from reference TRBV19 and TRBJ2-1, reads DGGITQSPKYLFRKEGQNVTLSCEQNLNHDAMYWYRQDPGQGLRLIYYSQIVNDFQKGDIAEGYSVSREKKESFPLTVTSAQKNPTAFYLCASSMTSIMTEQFFGPGTRLTVL.